The next 27 T cell receptor beta chains were all read from a single sample in a study of T cells in Graves' hyperthyroidism and ophthalmopathy. Amplification of TCR beta CDR3 regions was performed using RNA transcripts as template. Carried out on the TCR CDR3, a first-round RT-PCR used the HTBI primer set. TCRdb called the multiplex PCR reads again in MiXCR, with one record for every CDR3 protein. The sample records around 620,000 distinct CDR3 sequences, about half being singletons. Sequenced input: peripheral blood or thyroid tissue (not recorded which). These TCRs come from an adult woman with Graves' disease, either hyperthyroidism or ophthalmopathy (not recorded which).

This clonotype was observed at least ten times. The chain links TRBV6-1 to TRBJ2-7; TRBD1 might be the D (5 bases). The CDR3 is 16 residues long. The V and J ends lost 1 base and 2 bases respectively, with 15 bases between them. CDR1 is MNHNS and CDR2 is SASEGT in the germline V gene. The CDR3 DNA reads TGTGCCAGCAGTGAAGGGACACAGAACTCTGCCTACGAGCAGTACTTC. Translation gives CASSEGTQNSAYEQYF.

V is TRBV5-6 and J is TRBJ2-3; D not certain. The germline V and J ends were trimmed by 3 bases and 5 bases, with 4 bases remaining between them. Germline V gene lookup returns CDR1 SGHDT and CDR2 YYEEEE. This CDR3 is built from 11 residues. The CDR3 protein is CASSSVDTQYF. For the CDR3, the DNA is TGTGCCAGCAGCTCGGTAGATACGCAGTATTTT.

This clonotype was seen ten or more times. The chain uses TRBV7-2 and TRBJ2-2; D remains unclear. V gave up 1 base and J gave up 6 bases, with 9 bases separating them. This CDR3 has 14 amino acids. Germline assignment: CDR1 SGHTA and CDR2 FQGNSA. The chain's CDR3 is CASSLVKVAGELFF. The DNA for the CDR3 is TGTGCCAGCAGCTTAGTTAAGGTGGCCGGGGAGCTGTTTTTT.

This chain links TRBV6-1 with TRBJ2-7, with 8 bases aligning to TRBD1. The CDR3 runs to 15 residues. V lost 5 bases and J lost 1; bases outside the gene matches: 7. Germline CDR1 MNHNS, CDR2 SASEGT. For the CDR3, the DNA is TGTGCCAGCAGTACAACAGGGGACAGGTCCTACGAGCAGTACTTC. As protein: CASSTTGDRSYEQYF.

In its sample, this clonotype was seen many times. This chain uses TRBV12-3 or TRBV12-4 with TRBJ1-5; unclear D gene. There are 13 residues in the CDR3. The V and J ends lost 6 bases and 7 bases respectively, with 13 bases between them. This CDR3 is CASRKGGEQPQHF. CDR3 DNA: TGTGCCAGCAGGAAAGGAGGAGAACAGCCCCAGCATTTT.

This clonotype was observed a few times. V and J are TRBV7-9 and TRBJ1-5; D not certain. The CDR3 runs 14 residues. Per germline, CDR1 SEHNR and CDR2 FQNEAQ (reference sequence). V lost 3 bases and J lost 3, with 9 bases in between. CDR3 in amino acids: CASSFGGYNQPQHF. CDR3 DNA: TGTGCCAGCAGCTTTGGAGGGTACAATCAGCCCCAGCATTTT.

The gene calls are TRBV5-1 and TRBJ1-5; possibly TRBD1 for D (5 bases). The CDR3 extends over 14 amino acids. With 5 bases removed from V and 5 bases from J, the gap between germline ends came to 14 bases. Germline assignment: CDR1 SGHRS and CDR2 YFSETQ. The CDR3 loop reads CASRAGDRDQPQHF. CDR3 coding DNA: TGCGCCAGCAGGGCGGGGGATCGGGATCAGCCCCAGCATTTT.

This clonotype showed up many times. The V and J genes are TRBV7-9 and TRBJ2-7, with a possible D match to TRBD1 (6 bases). The germline V gene has CDR1 SEHNR and CDR2 FQNEAQ (reference sequence). The CDR3 totals 14 residues. The germline V and J ends were trimmed by 1 base and 5 bases, with 12 bases remaining between them. CDR3 sequence: CASSLVAGADEQYF. The DNA of the CDR3 is TGTGCCAGCAGCTTAGTGGCAGGGGCGGACGAGCAGTACTTC.

Here the CDR3 DNA reads TGCAGTGCTAGTAGGACAGGGGCGGCCTATGGCTACACCTTC. This gives the protein CSASRTGAAYGYTF. The J gene is TRBJ1-2, the V gene TRBV20-1; 9 bases fit TRBD1. Per germline, CDR1 DFQATT and CDR2 SNEGSKA (reference sequence). This CDR3 is 14 amino acids long. With 3 bases clipped from V and 4 bases from J, the junction kept 6 bases outside the gene matches.

This chain uses TRBV18 with TRBJ2-7; 7 nucleotides line up with TRBD1. Trimming removed 3 bases from V and 1 base from J; junction bases left unmatched: 6. There are 15 residues in the CDR3. The germline CDR1 and CDR2 sequences are KGHSH and LQKENI. CDR3 in amino acids: CASSPLRDSSYEQYF. CDR3 coding DNA: TGTGCCAGCTCACCCCTCCGGGACAGTTCCTACGAGCAGTACTTC. The whole variable domain, filled in from reference TRBV18 and TRBJ2-7, reads NAGVMQNPRHLVRRRGQEARLRCSPMKGHSHVYWYRQLPEEGLKFMVYLQKENIIDESGMPKERFSAEFPKEGPSILRIQQVVRGDSAAYFCASSPLRDSSYEQYFGPGTRLTVT.

The V and J genes are TRBV9 and TRBJ1-1; D possibly corresponds to TRBD1 (5 bases). V was shortened by 5 bases and J by 4 bases, with 12 bases between the two germline ends. Per germline, CDR1 SGDLS and CDR2 YYNGEE. The CDR3 runs to 13 residues. The CDR3 region is CASSVVGTTEAFF. As DNA, the CDR3 is TGTGCCAGCAGTGTGGTAGGGACCACTGAAGCTTTCTTT.

This clonotype was picked up many times. This rearrangement joins TRBV12-3 or TRBV12-4 to TRBJ1-5; D is perhaps TRBD1 (5 bases). V was cut by 9 bases and J by 4 bases, with 31 bases left in between. This CDR3 has 19 residues. The CDR3 bases are TGTGCCAGTACCTGGGTGAACCGGTGGATAGCGACAGAAAATCAGCCCCAGCATTTT. Its translation: CASTWVNRWIATENQPQHF.

V gene TRBV7-9 combines with J gene TRBJ2-7, with D hard to call. V was cut by 3 bases and J by 3 bases, with 15 bases left in between. CDR1 is SEHNR, CDR2 FQNEAQ, per germline (reference sequence). The CDR3 contains 15 residues. CDR3 nucleotides: TGTGCCAGCAGCTTCGGACCCAAATCGGGCTACGAGCAGTACTTC. The encoded protein is CASSFGPKSGYEQYF.

In its sample, this clonotype was seen a few times. This clone may be a read error of a much larger clone one base away. The rearrangement links TRBV6-1 to TRBJ1-6; a possible D gene is TRBD1 (6 bases). Germline CDR1 and CDR2: MNHNS and SASEGT. CDR3 size: 14 residues. Trimming removed 8 bases at V and 15 bases at J, with 23 bases between. CDR3 DNA sequence: TGTGCCAGCGGCAACACAGGGTCCCCAGAGCTCCTCCACTTT. It is translated as CASGNTGSPELLHF.

Turning to this clonotype: At one end, the junction sequence differs from germline, possibly due to a read error. This rearrangement joins TRBV20-1 to TRBJ2-5; TRBD2 aligns across 8 bases. CDR1 is DFQATT, CDR2 SNEGSKA, per germline (reference sequence). This CDR3 contains 16 residues. Here the CDR3 reads CSAGDLDRGGQETQYF. The CDR3 bases are TGCAGTGCTGGAGACCTTGACCGGGGGGGCCAAGAGACCCAGTACTTC.

The chain links TRBV7-9 to TRBJ1-6; D may be TRBD1 (5 bases). Trimming took off 1 base at V and 10 bases at J, with 14 bases between the two ends. The CDR3 extends over 15 amino acids. From germline, CDR1 is SEHNR and CDR2 FQNEAQ (reference sequence). CDR3 region: CASSLVGGSVSPLHF. CDR3 in DNA: TGTGCCAGCAGCTTAGTGGGGGGTTCGGTATCACCCCTCCACTTT.

Comments on this clonotype: One junction end disagrees with the germline gene, perhaps due to a read error. The chain joins TRBV7-2 to TRBJ1-1; D is undetermined. Germline assignment: CDR1 SGHTA and CDR2 FQGNSA. The CDR3 totals 9 residues. CDR3 in DNA: TGTGCCAGCTCAGGCACTGGGCGCTTT. This codes for CASSGTGRF.

This clonotype was recorded a few times. This chain links TRBV29-1 with TRBJ1-2, with D perhaps TRBD1 (5 bases). V dropped 3 bases and J dropped 5 bases, with 10 bases sitting between them. In germline, CDR1 is SQVTM, CDR2 ANQGSEA. The CDR3 loop spans 12 amino acids. In nucleotides, the CDR3 is TGCAGCGTTGATGCCAGGGTGTATGGCTACACCTTC. As protein: CSVDARVYGYTF.

This clonotype was recorded many times. This chain uses TRBV2 with TRBJ1-2; 7 bases are shared with TRBD1. Germline lookup yields CDR1 SNHLY and CDR2 FYNNEI. The CDR3 spans 13 residues. The V gene end was trimmed by 6 bases and the J gene end by 2 bases; junction bases not matched to a gene: 3. CDR3 residues: CASRGDSNYGYTF. CDR3 DNA sequence: TGTGCCAGCAGAGGGGACAGCAACTATGGCTACACCTTC.

On this clonotype: A much larger clone is a single base away; this may be a read error. The chain recombines TRBV24-1 with TRBJ2-2; no firm D call. The CDR3 is made up of 12 amino acids. Trimming stripped 9 bases from V and 2 bases from J, with 6 bases between. From germline, CDR1 is KGHDR and CDR2 SFDVKD. The CDR3 nucleotides are TGTGCCACCCGACACAACACCGGGGAGCTGTTTTTT. Residues: CATRHNTGELFF.

As concerns this clonotype: Likely a read error: the CDR3 ends without its conserved phenylalanine or tryptophan. The chain recombines TRBV7-8 with TRBJ2-7; D is ambiguous. CDR3 length: 13 amino acids. Looked up from germline, CDR1 is SGHVS and CDR2 is FQNEAQ. V lost 5 bases, J lost 2 bases, and 10 bases lay in between. The CDR3 is CASSPQITYEQYC. The CDR3, as DNA: TGTGCCAGCAGCCCTCAGATTACCTACGAGCAGTACTGC.

Points on this clonotype: The final CDR3 position lacks the conserved phenylalanine or tryptophan, pointing to a likely read error. The limits of the CDR3 on the DNA are not certain, so only TCRdb's listed CDR3 is given. This chain uses TRBV7-9 with TRBJ2-7; TRBD1 was called by the table and not checked on the DNA. Per germline, CDR1 SEHNR and CDR2 FQNEAQ (reference sequence). Inclusive of both ends, the CDR3 amounts to 11 amino acids. CDR3 amino acids: CASSLRGIADR.

This clonotype was detected many times. Relative to the germline gene, one junction end is altered; a read error may explain this. The rearrangement joins TRBV7-9 to TRBJ2-7; D perhaps matches TRBD2 (6 bases). CDR3 size: 16 residues. Germline V gene data show CDR1 as SEHNR and CDR2 as FQNEAQ (reference sequence). The CDR3 DNA reads as TGTGCCAGCGGCTTAGGAGGGCCTCCTTATCCCTACGAGCAGTACTTC. Protein: CASGLGGPPYPYEQYF.

This clonotype has just a few counts. A much larger clone sits a single nucleotide away, making a read error possible. In nucleotides, the CDR3 is TGTGCCAGCAGTATACGACAGGGGGTGGCTGGGGCCAACGTCCCGACTTTC. Residues: CASSIRQGVAGANVPTF. J is TRBJ2-6 and V is TRBV12-3 or TRBV12-4, with 9 positions matching TRBD1. CDR3 length: 17 amino acids.

For this clonotype: Because it lacks the conserved phenylalanine or tryptophan at the end, this CDR3 is likely a read error. No DNA is shown, since the ends of the CDR3 on it are uncertain; the CDR3 is the one TCRdb lists. CDR3 in amino acids: CASSARSNT. The chain recombines TRBV5-1 with TRBJ2-6. Germline CDR1 reads SGHRS; CDR2 reads YFSETQ. Counting both end residues, the CDR3 totals 9 amino acids.

The chain recombines TRBV10-3 with TRBJ2-7; perhaps TRBD1 as D (6 bases). Germline CDR1 is ENHRY and CDR2 is SYGVKD. This CDR3 has 13 residues. V lost 4 bases, J lost 10 bases, and 17 bases lay in between. DNA for the CDR3: TGTGCCATCAGTGCAGGGGTAAGCGGTGGACAGTACTTC. It yields the protein CAISAGVSGGQYF.

CDR3 protein: CAISAPGQGRYGYTF. DNA for the CDR3: TGTGCCATCAGTGCTCCTGGACAGGGCCGCTATGGCTACACCTTC. The rearrangement joins TRBV10-3 to TRBJ1-2, with 8 nucleotides matching TRBD1. Germline loops: CDR1 ENHRY, CDR2 SYGVKD. The CDR3 length is 15 residues. The V gene end was trimmed by 4 bases and the J gene end by 4 bases; junction bases not matched to a gene: 8.